A single sample is the source of the 25 T cell receptor beta chains below, sequenced in a study of early T cells in non-severe SARS-CoV-2 infection. TCRdb recomputed calls from the 5' RACE reads with MiXCR, one row per CDR3 protein. The sample holds tens of thousands of distinct CDR3 sequences, 5% seen once. The sequencing here drew on whole blood, taken at baseline. The receptors were sampled from an adult who was a healthcare worker with PCR-confirmed SARS-CoV-2 infection or an uninfected control (not recorded which).

Ten or more counts support this clonotype. The chain couples TRBV20-1 to TRBJ2-7; maybe TRBD2 (5 bases). Trimming left V 4 bases short and J 3 bases short, with 16 bases between. This CDR3 contains 14 residues. Per germline, CDR1 DFQATT and CDR2 SNEGSKA (reference sequence). The CDR3 sequence: CSANPRGKDYEQYF. CDR3 DNA: TGCAGTGCTAACCCCCGAGGGAAAGACTACGAGCAGTACTTC.

The sample holds many counts of this clonotype. This sequence joins TRBV9 and TRBJ1-1; D is unresolved. There are 15 residues in the CDR3. Germline CDR1 reads SGDLS; CDR2 reads YYNGEE. Trimming took 6 bases from V and 1 from J, leaving 16 bases between them. CDR3 coding DNA: TGTGCCAGCACCCCACCGACGGCCCCGAACACTGAAGCTTTCTTT. Residues: CASTPPTAPNTEAFF. The whole variable domain, filled in from reference TRBV9 and TRBJ1-1, reads DSGVTQTPKHLITATGQRVTLRCSPRSGDLSVYWYQQSLDQGLQFLIQYYNGEERAKGNILERFSAQQFPDLHSELNLSSLELGDSALYFCASTPPTAPNTEAFFGQGTRLTVV.

This clonotype was detected many times. The CDR3 loop is CSVEKTGTSNEQYF. The CDR3 bases are TGCAGCGTTGAGAAAACCGGGACTAGCAACGAGCAGTACTTC. V is TRBV29-1 and J is TRBJ2-7, with TRBD2 matching 9 bases. The trim removed 3 bases at V and 5 bases at J, leaving 8 bases unmatched. There are 14 residues in the CDR3. Per germline, CDR1 SQVTM and CDR2 ANQGSEA.

Ten or more counts support this clonotype. This chain joins TRBV9 and TRBJ1-2, with D possibly matching TRBD1 (5 bases). CDR3 length equals 15 residues. In germline, CDR1 is SGDLS, CDR2 YYNGEE. Deletions cut 0 bases from V and 8 bases from J, with 17 bases between. The CDR3 loop reads CASSVEGRTLGGYTF. Written as DNA, the CDR3 is TGTGCCAGCAGCGTAGAGGGACGGACCTTGGGAGGCTACACCTTC.

This clonotype appeared many times. This chain links TRBV6-6 with TRBJ2-1; 8 bases are shared with TRBD1. There are 17 residues in the CDR3. V dropped 4 bases and J dropped 8; count of bases not matched to a gene: 16. Per germline, CDR1 MNHNY and CDR2 SVGAGI (reference sequence). The CDR3 protein is CASSSASTGGNFDEQFF. The CDR3 DNA is TGTGCCAGCAGTTCCGCCTCAACAGGGGGGAACTTCGATGAGCAGTTCTTC.

This chain joins TRBV7-3 and TRBJ2-1; TRBD1 might be the D (6 bases). Between the trimmed V and J ends, which lost 2 bases and 7 bases, there was a span of 18 bases. Looked up from germline, CDR1 is SGHTA and CDR2 is FQGTGA. This CDR3 comprises 16 residues. Here the CDR3 reads CASSLLTGSGLNEQFF. The CDR3 nucleotides are TGTGCCAGCAGCTTACTTACAGGGTCCGGTTTGAATGAGCAGTTCTTC. Full variable domain (rest looked up from reference TRBV7-3 and TRBJ2-1): GAGVSQTPSNKVTEKGKYVELRCDPISGHTALYWYRQSLGQGPEFLIYFQGTGAADDSGLPNDRFFAVRPEGSVSTLKIQRTERGDSAVYLCASSLLTGSGLNEQFFGPGTRLTVL.

This clonotype occurred many times. The chain carries TRBV7-2 and TRBJ2-1; the D call may be TRBD1 or TRBD2 (5 bases each). The CDR3 is 12 residues long. Trimming removed 5 bases from V and 13 bases from J, with 15 bases in between. CDR1 and CDR2 (germline): SGHTA, FQGNSA. This CDR3 reads CASSAERGDQFF. CDR3 sequence (DNA): TGTGCCAGCAGCGCCGAAAGAGGGGATCAGTTCTTC.

This clonotype was recorded at least ten times. This chain uses TRBV12-3 or TRBV12-4 with TRBJ1-1, with D uncertain. Trimming pared 6 bases from V and 1 base from J, leaving 18 bases between. The CDR3 extends over 16 amino acids. CDR3 sequence: CASRPSSLNANTEAFF. CDR3 in DNA: TGTGCCAGCAGACCTTCAAGCCTCAACGCGAACACTGAAGCTTTCTTT.

At least ten counts were recorded for this clonotype. The chain carries TRBV7-9 and TRBJ2-7; D is possibly TRBD1 (9 bases). Germline loops: CDR1 SEHNR, CDR2 FQNEAQ (reference sequence). The CDR3 length is 16 residues. Trimming shortened V by 4 bases and J by 2 bases, and 18 bases separated the two germline ends. The CDR3 bases are TGTGCCAGCAGCTCCACGGGAGGGGACAGGGCCTACGAGCAGTACTTC. Its protein is CASSSTGGDRAYEQYF.

The sample holds many counts of this clonotype. The chain recombines TRBV7-9 with TRBJ1-6; D remains ambiguous. This CDR3 has 15 amino acids. Trimming pared 1 base from V and 9 bases from J, leaving 13 bases between. Germline loops: CDR1 SEHNR, CDR2 FQNEAQ (reference sequence). The CDR3 reads CASSLGAAAGSPLHF. The CDR3 DNA reads as TGTGCCAGCAGCTTAGGGGCAGCGGCGGGTTCACCCCTCCACTTT.

Many counts were recorded for this clonotype. The chain has TRBV18 and TRBJ1-2; 7 bases line up with TRBD1. The V gene end was trimmed by 1 base and the J gene end by 6 bases; junction bases not matched to a gene: 14. In germline, CDR1 is KGHSH, CDR2 LQKENI. The CDR3 has 17 amino acids. CDR3 DNA: TGTGCCAGCTCACCACTCGACAGGGAAAGCTTCATCGATGGCTACACCTTC. It encodes CASSPLDRESFIDGYTF. Supplemented by reference TRBV18 and TRBJ1-2, the full variable domain reads NAGVMQNPRHLVRRRGQEARLRCSPMKGHSHVYWYRQLPEEGLKFMVYLQKENIIDESGMPKERFSAEFPKEGPSILRIQQVVRGDSAAYFCASSPLDRESFIDGYTFGSGTRLTVV.

This clonotype was seen at least ten times. The gene calls are TRBV30 and TRBJ1-1; D is uncertain. Trimming cost V 0 bases and J 6 bases, with 8 bases left between them. Germline-derived CDR1 and CDR2 are GTSNPN and SVGIG (reference sequence). The CDR3 sequence is 12 residues long. The CDR3 DNA follows: TGTGCCTGGAGTGTCTTTAACGCTGAAGCTTTCTTT. The encoded protein is CAWSVFNAEAFF.

This clonotype was detected many times. The chain uses TRBV18 and TRBJ2-3, with a weak D call TRBD1 (6 bases). CDR1 and CDR2 (germline): KGHSH, LQKENI. This CDR3 is 15 amino acids long. Trimming removed 5 bases from V and 4 bases from J, with 16 bases in between. The CDR3 sequence is CASSDRSTGSDTQYF. The CDR3 DNA is TGTGCCAGCTCAGACAGATCTACAGGGTCAGATACGCAGTATTTT.

This clonotype has just a few counts. V gene TRBV12-3 or TRBV12-4 combines with J gene TRBJ2-2; 12 bases are shared with TRBD2. The CDR3 length is 17 residues. V lost 7 bases, J lost 4 bases, and 10 bases stayed unmatched. The DNA of the CDR3 is TGTGCCAGCATTCCTGGGGGACTAGCGGGTTTCACCGGGGAGCTGTTTTTT. Its protein is CASIPGGLAGFTGELFF.

This clonotype was recorded at least ten times. V is TRBV7-2 and J is TRBJ2-7, with 8 bases aligning to TRBD1. This CDR3 is built from 14 residues. J lost 2 bases, V lost 5 bases, and 5 bases had no gene match. The germline gives CDR1 SGHTA, CDR2 FQGNSA. The CDR3 is CASSNDRGPYEQYF. DNA of the CDR3: TGTGCCAGCAGCAACGACAGGGGACCCTACGAGCAGTACTTC.

This clonotype was picked up many times. The genes are TRBV28 and TRBJ2-5; D assignment may be TRBD1 or TRBD2 (5 bases each). V shed 3 bases and J shed 9 bases, with 14 bases lying between them. Per germline, CDR1 MDHEN and CDR2 SYDVKM. The CDR3 totals 13 residues. As DNA, the CDR3 is TGTGCCAGCAGTTTGGGGGACGGGGTTGCCCAGTACTTC. Amino acids: CASSLGDGVAQYF.

Many counts were recorded for this clonotype. The chain uses TRBV29-1 and TRBJ2-7; tentatively, D is TRBD1 (6 bases). CDR1 is SQVTM and CDR2 is ANQGSEA in the germline V gene. The V end was cut by 4 bases, the J end by 0 bases, with 7 bases between. The CDR3 length is 12 residues. CDR3: CSVVRGSYEQYF. The CDR3 coding sequence is TGCAGCGTTGTCAGGGGCTCCTACGAGCAGTACTTC.

In its sample, this clonotype was seen many times. The chain links TRBV5-1 to TRBJ2-3; TRBD2 matches 9 bases. The CDR3 has 17 residues. V gave up 1 base and J gave up 4 bases; unmatched junction bases: 10. Germline CDR1 and CDR2: SGHRS and YFSETQ. The CDR3 spells CASSLTRDVAGADTQYF. The DNA of the CDR3 is TGCGCCAGCAGCTTGACCCGCGATGTAGCGGGAGCAGATACGCAGTATTTT.

This clonotype was counted at least ten times. CDR3 protein: CASSLAPGQGLHEQYF. Written as DNA, the CDR3 is TGTGCCAGCAGCTTGGCCCCGGGACAGGGCCTGCACGAGCAGTACTTC. J is TRBJ2-7 and V is TRBV5-4; 9 nucleotides agree with TRBD1. This CDR3 spans 16 amino acids. The V gene end was trimmed by 0 bases and the J gene end by 5 bases; junction bases not matched to a gene: 9. Germline values: CDR1 SGHNT, CDR2 YYREEE (reference sequence).

In its sample, this clonotype was seen many times. This chain joins TRBV27 and TRBJ2-7; D gene ambiguous. The germline gives CDR1 MNHEY, CDR2 SMNVEV (reference sequence). The CDR3 totals 13 residues. The V gene lost 3 bases and the J gene lost 3 bases, with 9 bases spanning the gap. CDR3 sequence: CASSFQVLYEQYF. In DNA form, the CDR3 reads TGTGCCAGCAGTTTCCAGGTTCTCTACGAGCAGTACTTC.

The rearrangement links TRBV13 to TRBJ2-7, with no clear D. The CDR3 extends over 12 amino acids. V dropped 4 bases and J dropped 2 bases, with 6 bases sitting between them. The germline V gene encodes CDR1 PRHDT and CDR2 FYEKMQ (reference sequence). CDR3 DNA: TGTGCCAGCAGCTCCGCGACCTACGAGCAGTACTTC. The encoded protein is CASSSATYEQYF.

The CDR3 loop reads CASSPQGLGEETQYF. The DNA of the CDR3 is TGTGCCAGCAGTCCTCAGGGACTGGGAGAAGAGACCCAGTACTTC. J is TRBJ2-5 and V is TRBV6-6; D is possibly TRBD2 (6 bases). CDR1 and CDR2 (germline): MNHNY, SVGAGI (reference sequence). The CDR3 sequence is 15 residues long. The ends were cut back, 5 bases at V and 3 bases at J, with 16 bases in the middle.

The genes are TRBV7-9 and TRBJ2-2; the match to TRBD2 covers 9 bases. The V segment lost 5 bases and the J segment 1 base; nucleotides outside the gene matches: 5. Germline V lookup: CDR1 SEHNR, CDR2 FQNEAQ (reference sequence). The CDR3 covers 16 residues. The CDR3 loop is CASSPRSGRNTGELFF. The DNA for the CDR3 is TGTGCCAGCAGCCCCCGTAGCGGGAGGAACACCGGGGAGCTGTTTTTT.

This clonotype was counted a few times. The gene calls are TRBV20-1 and TRBJ1-1; D not certain. V was shortened by 4 bases and J by 6 bases, with 3 bases between the two germline ends. The V gene's germline CDR1 is DFQATT and CDR2 SNEGSKA (reference sequence). The CDR3 has 9 amino acids. The CDR3 DNA follows: TGCAGTGCTATCCCTGAAGCTTTCTTT. It translates to CSAIPEAFF.

This clonotype was observed a few times. The J gene is TRBJ1-1, the V gene TRBV5-8; D is ambiguous. CDR1 is SGHTS, CDR2 YDEGEE, per germline. V was clipped by 4 bases and J by 5 bases, with 9 bases between them. This CDR3 spans 12 amino acids. CDR3 amino acids: CASSLSYTEAFF. CDR3 DNA sequence: TGTGCCAGCAGCCTCAGCTATACTGAAGCTTTCTTT.